This T cell receptor (beta chain) derives from a study of T cells after yellow fever vaccination. TCRdb re-derived calls from the 5' RACE reads in MiXCR, one entry per CDR3 protein. This sample has 250,000 or so distinct CDR3 sequences, with around 6.7% found just once. This CDR3 region has 15 residues. Trimming cost V 4 bases and J 5 bases, with 17 bases left between them. Germline V lookup: CDR1 KGHSH, CDR2 LQKENI. This clonotype showed up just a few times. The V gene is TRBV18, the J gene TRBJ2-5; tentatively, D is TRBD1 (7 bases). The sample consisted of CD4+ T cells sorted from PBMCs, taken on the day of the yellow fever booster vaccination. The sequence came from a man between 25 and 39 years old who received the YFV17D yellow fever vaccine. The DNA for the CDR3 is TGTGCCAGCTCACGCGGGACAGCTCACGGGGAGACCCAGTACTTC. This encodes CASSRGTAHGETQYF.